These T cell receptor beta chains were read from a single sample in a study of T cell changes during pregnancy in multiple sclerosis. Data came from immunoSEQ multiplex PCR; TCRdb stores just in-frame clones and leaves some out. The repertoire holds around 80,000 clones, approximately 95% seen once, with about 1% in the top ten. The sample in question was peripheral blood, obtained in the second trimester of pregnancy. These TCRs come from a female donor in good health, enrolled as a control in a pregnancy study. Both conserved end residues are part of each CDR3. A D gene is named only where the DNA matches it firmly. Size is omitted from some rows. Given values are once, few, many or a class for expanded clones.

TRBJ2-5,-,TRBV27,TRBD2,CASSLSYYGTSVETQYF,TGTGCCAGCAGTTTATCCTATTACGGGACTAGCGTGGAGACCCAGTACTTC
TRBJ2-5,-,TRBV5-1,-,CASSLGTSTGETQYF,TGCGCCAGCAGCTTGGGGACTTCAACGGGGGAGACCCAGTACTTC
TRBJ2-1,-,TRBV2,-,CASNRDSGNEQFF,TGTGCCAGCAATCGGGACTCGGGAAATGAGCAGTTCTTC
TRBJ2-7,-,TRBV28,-,CASSWGRRTIRLLQLEQYF,TGTGCCAGCAGCTGGGGACGGAGGACTATACGCCTCCTCCAATTAGAGCAGTACTTC
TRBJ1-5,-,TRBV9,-,CASNRDSSSQPQHF,TGTGCCAGCAACCGGGACTCGAGCAGTCAGCCCCAGCATTTT
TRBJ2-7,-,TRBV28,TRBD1,CASRASTGAYEQYF,TGTGCCAGCAGGGCATCGACAGGGGCCTACGAGCAGTACTTC
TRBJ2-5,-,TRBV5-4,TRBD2,CASSLRGEETQYF,TGTGCCAGCAGCCTCCGGGGGGAAGAGACCCAGTACTTC
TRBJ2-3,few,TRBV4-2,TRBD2,CASSQGSGGSTDTQYF,TGTGCCAGCAGCCAAGGGTCGGGAGGCTCGACAGATACGCAGTATTTT
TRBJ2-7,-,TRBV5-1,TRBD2,CASSLAPGLEDEQYF,TGCGCCAGCAGCTTGGCCCCGGGACTAGAGGACGAGCAGTACTTC
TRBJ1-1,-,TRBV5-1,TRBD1,CASSWGTGSGFDTEAFF,TGCGCCAGCAGCTGGGGGACAGGGTCAGGTTTCGACACTGAAGCTTTCTTT
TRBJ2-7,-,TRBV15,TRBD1,CATSRDRAGGLEQYF,TGTGCCACCAGCAGAGATCGGGCAGGGGGCCTCGAGCAGTACTTC
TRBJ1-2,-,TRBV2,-,CASSPGQRRSYGYTF,TGTGCCAGCAGTCCGGGACAAAGGAGGTCCTATGGCTACACCTTC
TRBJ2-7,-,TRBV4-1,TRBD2,CASSHGLAGAAYEQYF,TGCGCCAGCAGCCACGGATTAGCGGGAGCGGCCTACGAGCAGTACTTC
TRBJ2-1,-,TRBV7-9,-,CASSLGAGYEQFF,TGTGCCAGCAGCTTGGGTGCGGGGTATGAGCAGTTCTTC
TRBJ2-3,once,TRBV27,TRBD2,CASSSSWTSGVTDTQYF,TGTGCCAGCAGTTCTTCCTGGACTAGCGGGGTCACAGATACGCAGTATTTT
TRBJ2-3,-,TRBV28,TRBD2,CASSELAGFTDTQYF,TGTGCCAGCAGTGAGTTAGCGGGGTTCACAGATACGCAGTATTTT
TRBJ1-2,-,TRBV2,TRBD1,CASSKTGGLGYTF,TGTGCCAGCAGTAAGACAGGGGGCCTTGGCTACACCTTC
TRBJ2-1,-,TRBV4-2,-,CASSQDRWTRGGNEQFF,TGTGCCAGCAGCCAAGACCGATGGACTAGGGGGGGAAATGAGCAGTTCTTC
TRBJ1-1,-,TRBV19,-,CASTNPNRATEAFF,TGTGCCAGTACCAACCCCAACAGGGCCACTGAAGCTTTCTTT
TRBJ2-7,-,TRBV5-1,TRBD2,CASSLALAGVHEQYF,TGCGCCAGCAGCTTGGCCCTAGCGGGAGTCCACGAGCAGTACTTC
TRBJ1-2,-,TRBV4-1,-,CASSQDGGRGYGYTF,TGCGCCAGCAGCCAAGACGGGGGGCGCGGCTATGGCTACACCTTC
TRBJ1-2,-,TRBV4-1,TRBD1,CASSLRGGQGNYGYTF,TGCGCCAGCAGCCTCCGAGGCGGACAGGGAAACTATGGCTACACCTTC
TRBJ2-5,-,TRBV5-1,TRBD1,CASSLGTGVGETQYF,TGCGCCAGCAGCTTGGGGACAGGGGTGGGTGAGACCCAGTACTTC
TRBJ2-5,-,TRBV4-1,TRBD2,CASSQIPGLAEKETQYF,TGCGCCAGCAGCCAGATCCCGGGACTAGCGGAAAAAGAGACCCAGTACTTC
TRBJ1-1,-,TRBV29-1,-,CSVALGGAGTEAFF,TGCAGCGTCGCCCTAGGGGGGGCTGGCACTGAAGCTTTCTTT
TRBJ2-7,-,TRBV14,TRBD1,CASSQAGQGHRVQYF,TGTGCCAGCAGCCAAGCGGGACAGGGGCACAGGGTGCAGTACTTC
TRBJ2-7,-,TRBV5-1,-,CASSLGQGRVYEQYF,TGCGCCAGCAGCTTGGGCCAGGGTCGTGTCTACGAGCAGTACTTC
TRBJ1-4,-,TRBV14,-,CASSQAGVNEKLFF,TGTGCCAGCAGCCAAGCAGGCGTTAATGAAAAACTGTTTTTT
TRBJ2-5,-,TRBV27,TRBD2,CASSLGASGRKTQYF,TGTGCCAGCAGTTTAGGGGCTAGCGGGAGGAAGACCCAGTACTTC
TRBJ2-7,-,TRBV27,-,CASSLTPDNLEQYF,TGTGCCAGCAGTTTAACCCCGGACAACCTCGAGCAGTACTTC
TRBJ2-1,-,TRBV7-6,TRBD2,CASSLLAGVINEQFF,TGTGCCAGCAGCTTGTTGGCGGGAGTCATCAATGAGCAGTTCTTC
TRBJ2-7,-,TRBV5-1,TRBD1,CASSHRQGGTYEQYF,TGCGCCAGCAGCCACCGACAGGGGGGTACCTACGAGCAGTACTTC
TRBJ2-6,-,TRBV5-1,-,CATREGLSGANVLTF,TGCGCCACTCGAGAGGGTCTCTCTGGGGCCAACGTCCTGACTTTC
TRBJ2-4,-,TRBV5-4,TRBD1,CASSIGQGSGAKNIQYF,TGTGCCAGCAGCATAGGACAGGGGAGTGGGGCCAAAAACATTCAGTACTTC
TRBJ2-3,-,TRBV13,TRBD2,CASSGRAGEDTDTQYF,TGTGCCAGCAGCGGAAGAGCGGGAGAGGACACAGATACGCAGTATTTT
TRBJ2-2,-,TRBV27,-,CASSSSAGEVTGELFF,TGTGCCAGCAGTAGCAGCGCGGGCGAGGTCACCGGGGAGCTGTTTTTT
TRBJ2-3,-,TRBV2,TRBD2,CASTRTRADTQYF,TGTGCCAGCACCCGGACTAGAGCAGATACGCAGTATTTT
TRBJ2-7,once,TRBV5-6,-,CASSLTTGNYLPREYEQYF,TGTGCCAGCAGCTTGACCACGGGAAATTACTTGCCCCGCGAGTACGAGCAGTACTTC
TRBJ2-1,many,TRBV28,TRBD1,CASSPGQDYNEQFF,TGTGCCAGCAGTCCCGGACAGGATTACAATGAGCAGTTCTTC
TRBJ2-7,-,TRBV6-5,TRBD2,CASSVAGGPYEQYF,TGTGCCAGCAGCGTAGCGGGAGGGCCCTACGAGCAGTACTTC
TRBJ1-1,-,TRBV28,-,CASSVSPGLNTEAFF,TGTGCCAGCAGTGTTTCCCCAGGGCTGAACACTGAAGCTTTCTTT
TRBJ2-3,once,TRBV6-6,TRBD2,CASSGTGTSELNTQYF,TGTGCCAGCAGCGGAACCGGGACTAGCGAGTTGAATACGCAGTATTTT
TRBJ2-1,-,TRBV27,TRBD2,CASSWLAGGGDEQFF,TGTGCCAGCAGTTGGCTAGCGGGAGGGGGGGATGAGCAGTTCTTC
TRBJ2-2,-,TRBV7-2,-,CASSSQVVGTGELFF,TGTGCCAGCAGCTCCCAGGTAGTAGGCACCGGGGAGCTGTTTTTT
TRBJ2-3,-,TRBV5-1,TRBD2,CASSYGGGSSDTQYF,TGCGCCAGCAGCTACGGGGGGGGGTCCTCAGATACGCAGTATTTT
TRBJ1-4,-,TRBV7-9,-,CASSLNGQRNEKLFF,TGTGCCAGCAGCTTAAACGGACAGAGGAATGAAAAACTGTTTTTT